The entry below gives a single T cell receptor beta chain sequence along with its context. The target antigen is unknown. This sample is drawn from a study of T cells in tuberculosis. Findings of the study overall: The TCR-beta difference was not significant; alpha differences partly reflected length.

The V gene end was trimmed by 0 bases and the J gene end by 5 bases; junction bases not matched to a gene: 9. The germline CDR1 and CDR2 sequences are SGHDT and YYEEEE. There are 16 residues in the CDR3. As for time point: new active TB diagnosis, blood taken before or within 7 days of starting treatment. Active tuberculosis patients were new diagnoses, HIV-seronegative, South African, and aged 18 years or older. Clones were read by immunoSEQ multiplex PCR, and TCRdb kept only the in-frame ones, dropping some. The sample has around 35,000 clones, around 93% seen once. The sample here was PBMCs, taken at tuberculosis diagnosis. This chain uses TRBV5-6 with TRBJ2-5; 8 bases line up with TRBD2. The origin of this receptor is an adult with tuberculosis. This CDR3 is CASSLAGGGPGETQYF. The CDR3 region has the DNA TGTGCCAGCAGCTTGGCGGGCGGGGGGCCGGGGGAGACCCAGTACTTC.